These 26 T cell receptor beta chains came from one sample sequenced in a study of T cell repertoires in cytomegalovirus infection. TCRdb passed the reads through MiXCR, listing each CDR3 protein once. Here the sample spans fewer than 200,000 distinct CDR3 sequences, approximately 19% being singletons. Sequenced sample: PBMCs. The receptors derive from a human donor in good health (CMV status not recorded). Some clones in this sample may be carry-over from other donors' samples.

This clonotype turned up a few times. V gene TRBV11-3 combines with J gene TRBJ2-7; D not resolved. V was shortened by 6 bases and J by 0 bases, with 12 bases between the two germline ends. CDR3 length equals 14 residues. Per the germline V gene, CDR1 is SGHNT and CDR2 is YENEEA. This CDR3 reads CASRFDTTSYEQYF. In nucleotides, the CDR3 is TGTGCCAGCAGATTTGACACCACCTCCTACGAGCAGTACTTC. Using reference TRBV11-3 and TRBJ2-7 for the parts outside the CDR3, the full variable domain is EAGVVQSPRYKIIEKKQPVAFWCNPISGHNTLYWYLQNLGQGPELLIRYENEEAVDDSQLPKDRFSAERLKGVDSTLKIQPAELGDSAVYLCASRFDTTSYEQYFGPGTRLTVT.

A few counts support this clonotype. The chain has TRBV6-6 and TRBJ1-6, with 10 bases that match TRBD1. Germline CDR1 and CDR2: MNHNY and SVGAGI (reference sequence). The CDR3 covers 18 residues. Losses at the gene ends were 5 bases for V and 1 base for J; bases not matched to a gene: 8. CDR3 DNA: TGTGCCAGCAGTCCGGACAGGGGGGTGGCATCCTATAATTCACCCCTCCACTTT. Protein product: CASSPDRGVASYNSPLHF.

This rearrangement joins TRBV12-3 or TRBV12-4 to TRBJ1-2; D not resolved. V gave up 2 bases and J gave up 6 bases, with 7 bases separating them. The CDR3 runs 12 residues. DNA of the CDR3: TGTGCCAGCAGTTTATATGGGGATGGCTACACCTTC. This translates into CASSLYGDGYTF.

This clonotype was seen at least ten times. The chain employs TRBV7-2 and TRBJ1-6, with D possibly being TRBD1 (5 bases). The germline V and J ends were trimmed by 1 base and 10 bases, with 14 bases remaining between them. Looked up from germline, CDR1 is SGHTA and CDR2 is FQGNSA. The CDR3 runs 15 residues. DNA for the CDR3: TGTGCCAGCAGCTTAGATGGCAGGGAGGGGTCACCCCTCCACTTT. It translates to CASSLDGREGSPLHF.

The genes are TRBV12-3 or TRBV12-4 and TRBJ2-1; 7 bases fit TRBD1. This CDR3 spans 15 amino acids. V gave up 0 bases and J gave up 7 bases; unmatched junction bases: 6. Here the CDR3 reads CASSLATGQTNEQFF. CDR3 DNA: TGTGCCAGCAGTTTAGCAACGGGACAGACAAATGAGCAGTTCTTC.

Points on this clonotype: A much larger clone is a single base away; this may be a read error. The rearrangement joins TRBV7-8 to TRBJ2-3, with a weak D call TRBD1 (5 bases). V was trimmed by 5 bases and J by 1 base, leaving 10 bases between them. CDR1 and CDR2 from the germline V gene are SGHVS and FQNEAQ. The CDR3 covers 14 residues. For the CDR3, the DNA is TGTGCCAGCAGCGACGAACAGGGCACAGATACGCAGTATTTT. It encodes CASSDEQGTDTQYF.

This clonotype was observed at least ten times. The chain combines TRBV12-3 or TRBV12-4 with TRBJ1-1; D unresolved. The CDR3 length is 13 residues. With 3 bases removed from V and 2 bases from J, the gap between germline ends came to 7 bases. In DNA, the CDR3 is TGTGCCAGCAGTTTCTCCCGAAACACTGAAGCTTTCTTT. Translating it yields CASSFSRNTEAFF.

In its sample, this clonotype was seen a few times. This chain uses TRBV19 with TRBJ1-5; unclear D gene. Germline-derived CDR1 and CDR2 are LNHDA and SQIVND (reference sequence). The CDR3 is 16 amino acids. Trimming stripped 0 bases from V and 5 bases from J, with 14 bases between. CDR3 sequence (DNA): TGTGCCAGTAGTATAGACAGTATTTCTAATTATCAGCCCCAGCATTTT. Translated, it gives CASSIDSISNYQPQHF.

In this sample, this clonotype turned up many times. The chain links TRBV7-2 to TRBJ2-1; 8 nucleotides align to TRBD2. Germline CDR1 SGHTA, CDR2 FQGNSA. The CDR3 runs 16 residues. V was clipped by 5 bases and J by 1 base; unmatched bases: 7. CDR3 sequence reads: CASSQSGSRSYNEQFF. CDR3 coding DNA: TGTGCCAGCAGCCAAAGCGGGAGTCGTTCCTACAATGAGCAGTTCTTC.

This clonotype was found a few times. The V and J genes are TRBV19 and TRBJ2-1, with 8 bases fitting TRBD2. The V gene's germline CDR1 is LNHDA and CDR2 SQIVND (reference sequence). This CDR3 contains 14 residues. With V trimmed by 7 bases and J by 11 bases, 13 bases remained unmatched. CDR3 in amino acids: CASTSGTSLLKQFF. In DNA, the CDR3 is TGTGCCAGTACCTCCGGGACTAGTCTCCTTAAGCAGTTCTTC.

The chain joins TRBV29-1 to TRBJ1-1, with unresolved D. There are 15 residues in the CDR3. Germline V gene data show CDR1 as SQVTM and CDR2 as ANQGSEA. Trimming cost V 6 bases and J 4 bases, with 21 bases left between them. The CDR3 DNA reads TGCAGCGTCGCAGTCATAGGGAGACGGTTCACTGAAGCTTTCTTT. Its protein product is CSVAVIGRRFTEAFF.

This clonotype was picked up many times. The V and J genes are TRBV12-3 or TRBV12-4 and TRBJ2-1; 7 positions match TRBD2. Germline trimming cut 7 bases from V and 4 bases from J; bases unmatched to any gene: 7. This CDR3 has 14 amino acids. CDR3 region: CASTWGGSYNEQFF. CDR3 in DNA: TGTGCCAGCACCTGGGGCGGGAGTTACAATGAGCAGTTCTTC.

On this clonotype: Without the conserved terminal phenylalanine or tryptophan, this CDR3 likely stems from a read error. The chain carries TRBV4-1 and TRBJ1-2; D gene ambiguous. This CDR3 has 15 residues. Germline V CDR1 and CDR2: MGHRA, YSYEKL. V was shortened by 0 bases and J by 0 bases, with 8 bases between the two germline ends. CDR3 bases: TGCGCCAGCAGCCAAGATCAGACCCCTAACTATGGCTACACCTAC. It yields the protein CASSQDQTPNYGYTY.

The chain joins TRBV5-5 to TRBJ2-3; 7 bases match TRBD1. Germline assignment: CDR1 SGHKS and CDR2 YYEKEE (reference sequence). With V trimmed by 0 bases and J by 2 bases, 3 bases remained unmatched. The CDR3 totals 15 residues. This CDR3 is CASSLEGAHTDTQYF. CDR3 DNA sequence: TGTGCCAGCAGCTTGGAGGGGGCCCACACAGATACGCAGTATTTT.

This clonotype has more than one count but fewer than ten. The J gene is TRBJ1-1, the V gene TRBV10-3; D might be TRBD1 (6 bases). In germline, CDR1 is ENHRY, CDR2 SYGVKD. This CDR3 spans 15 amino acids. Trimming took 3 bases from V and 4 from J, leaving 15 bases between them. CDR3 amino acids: CAISDKGETGTEAFF. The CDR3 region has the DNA TGTGCCATCAGTGATAAGGGGGAGACGGGCACTGAAGCTTTCTTT.

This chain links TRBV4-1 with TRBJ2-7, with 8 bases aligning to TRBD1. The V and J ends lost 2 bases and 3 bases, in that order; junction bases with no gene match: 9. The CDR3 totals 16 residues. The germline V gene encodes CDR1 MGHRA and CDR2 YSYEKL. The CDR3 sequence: CASSQQMQGAIYEQYF. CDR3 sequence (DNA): TGCGCCAGCAGCCAACAAATGCAGGGGGCTATCTACGAGCAGTACTTC.

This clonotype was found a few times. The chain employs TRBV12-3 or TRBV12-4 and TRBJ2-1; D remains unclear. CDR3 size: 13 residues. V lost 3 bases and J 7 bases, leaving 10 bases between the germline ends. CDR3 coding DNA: TGTGCCAGCAGTTTCCCCGCAGTAAATGAGCAGTTCTTC. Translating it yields CASSFPAVNEQFF.

CDR3 in DNA: TGTGCCAGCAGCGTAGATTTCGGGAACACTGAAGCTTTCTTT. Its protein product is CASSVDFGNTEAFF. This rearrangement joins TRBV9 to TRBJ1-1; D not resolved. Per germline, CDR1 SGDLS and CDR2 YYNGEE. V gave up 0 bases and J gave up 1 base, with 7 bases separating them. The CDR3 is made up of 14 amino acids.

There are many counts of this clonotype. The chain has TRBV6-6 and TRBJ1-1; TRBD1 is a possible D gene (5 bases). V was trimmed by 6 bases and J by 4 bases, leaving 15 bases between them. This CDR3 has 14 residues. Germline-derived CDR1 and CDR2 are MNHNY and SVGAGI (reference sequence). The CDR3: CASSPATTGTEAFF. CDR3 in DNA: TGTGCCAGCAGCCCAGCGACAACAGGCACTGAAGCTTTCTTT.

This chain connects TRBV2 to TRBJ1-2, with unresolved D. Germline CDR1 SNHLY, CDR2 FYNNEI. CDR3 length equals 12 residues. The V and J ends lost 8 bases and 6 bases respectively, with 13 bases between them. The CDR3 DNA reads TGTGCCAGCTCTGGCAACCCGAATGGCTACACCTTC. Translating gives CASSGNPNGYTF. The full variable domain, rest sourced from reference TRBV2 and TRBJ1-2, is EPEVTQTPSHQVTQMGQEVILRCVPISNHLYFYWYRQILGQKVEFLVSFYNNEISEKSEIFDDQFSVERPDGSNFTLKIRSTKLEDSAMYFCASSGNPNGYTFGSGTRLTVV.

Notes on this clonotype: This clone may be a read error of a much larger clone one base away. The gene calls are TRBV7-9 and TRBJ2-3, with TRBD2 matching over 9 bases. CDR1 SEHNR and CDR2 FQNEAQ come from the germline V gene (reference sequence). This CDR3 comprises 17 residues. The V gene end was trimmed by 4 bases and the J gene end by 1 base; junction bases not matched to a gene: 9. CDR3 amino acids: CASSSETSGIGTDTQYF. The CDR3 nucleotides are TGTGCCAGCAGCTCCGAGACTAGCGGCATTGGCACAGATACGCAGTATTTT.

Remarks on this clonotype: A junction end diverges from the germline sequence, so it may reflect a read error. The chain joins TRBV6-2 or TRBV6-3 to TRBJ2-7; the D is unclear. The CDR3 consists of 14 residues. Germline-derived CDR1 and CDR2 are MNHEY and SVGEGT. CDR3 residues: CASTLSTSSSEQSF. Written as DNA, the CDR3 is TGTGCCAGCACCCTATCGACCAGTTCCTCCGAGCAGTCCTTC.

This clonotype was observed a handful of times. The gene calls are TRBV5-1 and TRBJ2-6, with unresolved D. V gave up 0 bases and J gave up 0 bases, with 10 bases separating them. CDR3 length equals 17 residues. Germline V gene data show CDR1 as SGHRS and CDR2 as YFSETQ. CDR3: CASSLEPGISGANVLTF. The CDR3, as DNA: TGCGCCAGCAGCTTGGAACCAGGAATCTCTGGGGCCAACGTCCTGACTTTC.

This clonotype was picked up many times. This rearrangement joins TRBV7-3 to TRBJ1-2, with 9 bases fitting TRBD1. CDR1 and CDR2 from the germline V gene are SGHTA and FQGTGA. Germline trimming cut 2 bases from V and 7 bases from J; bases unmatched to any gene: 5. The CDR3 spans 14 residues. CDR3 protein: CASSLLDRGSGYTF. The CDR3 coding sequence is TGTGCCAGCAGCTTACTGGACAGGGGAAGTGGCTACACCTTC.

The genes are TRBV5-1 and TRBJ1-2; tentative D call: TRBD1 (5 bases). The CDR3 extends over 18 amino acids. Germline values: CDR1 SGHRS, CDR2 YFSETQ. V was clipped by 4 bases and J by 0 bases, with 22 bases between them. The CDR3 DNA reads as TGCGCCAGCAGCACCGGGACGCTGGGTGCCTTAGCTAACTATGGCTACACCTTC. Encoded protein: CASSTGTLGALANYGYTF.

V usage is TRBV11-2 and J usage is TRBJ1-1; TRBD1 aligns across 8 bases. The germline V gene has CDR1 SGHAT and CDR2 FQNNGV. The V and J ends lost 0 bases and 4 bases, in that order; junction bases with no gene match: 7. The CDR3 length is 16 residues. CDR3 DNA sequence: TGTGCCAGCAGCTTAGATGGGGCAGGGGGCACCACTGAAGCTTTCTTT. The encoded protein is CASSLDGAGGTTEAFF.